These T cell receptor beta chains were read from a single sample in a study of radiotherapy plus CTLA-4 blockade in lung cancer. Clones were read by immunoSEQ multiplex PCR, and TCRdb kept only the in-frame ones, dropping some. The table lists around 82,000 clones, around 80% of them singletons, with 0.79% in the top ten. Sample: peripheral blood, taken from a patient treated with radiotherapy plus ipilimumab. These receptors were collected from a human donor with non-small cell lung cancer who had stable disease on radiotherapy plus ipilimumab. CDR3s include the opening cysteine and the closing phenylalanine or tryptophan. Size is omitted from some rows. Given values are once, few, many or a class for expanded clones.

V gene	clone size	J gene	CDR3 protein
TRBV9	.	TRBJ2-4	CASSVGGTGIGAKNIQYF
TRBV5-6	few	TRBJ2-5	CASSSGTEETQYF
TRBV7-9	.	TRBJ2-1	CASSLVLQYYNEQFF
TRBV13	.	TRBJ1-1	CASSSTGPAEAFF
TRBV28	.	TRBJ2-3	CASSFPVPDTQYF
TRBV7-2	few	TRBJ1-5	CASSPQDTQPQHF
TRBV28	.	TRBJ2-1	CASSFPPGRTLNEQFF
TRBV5-6	.	TRBJ1-4	CASSSGGQTINEKLFF
TRBV18	.	TRBJ2-5	CASSPRLADQETQYF
TRBV11-2	.	TRBJ1-1	CASSLDRGSEAFF
TRBV19	.	TRBJ2-1	CASKGLAGRNEQFF
TRBV6-5	.	TRBJ2-7	CASRDGLSEGEQYF
TRBV6-6	few	TRBJ2-7	CASSYSGVGVEQYF
TRBV7-2	.	TRBJ2-6	CASSLRVARSGANVLTF
TRBV5-1	.	TRBJ2-1	CASSPRGRNEQFF
TRBV5-1	.	TRBJ1-4	CASRTGDDEKLFF
TRBV30	once	TRBJ2-7	CAWSRTGTGVDEQYF
TRBV11-1	.	TRBJ2-2	CASSPREGLNTGELFF
TRBV7-3	.	TRBJ2-1	CASSPGGSYNEQFF
TRBV15	.	TRBJ2-7	CATSRTFGLAGHYEQYF
TRBV6-5	.	TRBJ2-7	CASSPYSSSYEQYF
TRBV2	.	TRBJ1-2	CASGTGGLIYGYTF
TRBV15	once	TRBJ2-1	CATSRVPGTSGSIEQFF
TRBV27	.	TRBJ2-7	CASKLGYGAGEQYF
TRBV2	.	TRBJ1-3	CASSGQASSGNTIYF
TRBV19	.	TRBJ2-5	CASSIQGEETQYF
TRBV28	.	TRBJ1-5	CASSPGAGNQPQHF
TRBV6-5	.	TRBJ1-5	CASSSTGTGNQPQHF
TRBV29-1	.	TRBJ2-1	CSSRGGDYNEQFF
TRBV27	.	TRBJ2-3	CASSLSSGGATDTQYF
TRBV19	.	TRBJ1-1	CASRRQGSNTEAFF
TRBV28	.	TRBJ2-1	CASEWPEFF
TRBV7-9	.	TRBJ1-3	CASSSGTGPGNTIYF
TRBV5-1	.	TRBJ2-7	CASSLASGPPYEQYF
TRBV6-6	.	TRBJ2-7	CATGRGRDEQYF
TRBV6-5	.	TRBJ1-1	CASSWTGNTEAFF
TRBV10-1	once	TRBJ2-7	CASSGIGTSSYEQYF
TRBV5-4	few	TRBJ2-1	CASSLAVNNEQFF
TRBV18	once	TRBJ2-5	CASSPYGPETQYF
TRBV6-1	.	TRBJ1-4	CASSEVGGIGEKLFF
TRBV4-1	.	TRBJ2-2	CASSQKGEGNTGELFF
TRBV5-1	few	TRBJ1-1	CASSSRGGYTEAFF
TRBV18	.	TRBJ1-1	CASSPPGRGVGEAFF
TRBV6-1	.	TRBJ2-6	CASSDEPGGNKSRANVLTF
TRBV10-2	.	TRBJ2-2	CASCGGATGELFF